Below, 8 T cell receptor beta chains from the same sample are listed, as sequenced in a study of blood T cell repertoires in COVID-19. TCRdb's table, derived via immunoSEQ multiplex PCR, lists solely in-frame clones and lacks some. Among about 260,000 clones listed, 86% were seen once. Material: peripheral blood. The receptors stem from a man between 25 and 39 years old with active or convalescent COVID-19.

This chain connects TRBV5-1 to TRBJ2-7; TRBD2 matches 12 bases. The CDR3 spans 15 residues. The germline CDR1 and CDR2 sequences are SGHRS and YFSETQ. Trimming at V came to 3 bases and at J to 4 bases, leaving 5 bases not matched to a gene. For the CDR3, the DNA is TGCGCCAGCAGCTGGACACTAGCGGGGGGATACGAGCAGTACTTC. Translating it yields CASSWTLAGGYEQYF.

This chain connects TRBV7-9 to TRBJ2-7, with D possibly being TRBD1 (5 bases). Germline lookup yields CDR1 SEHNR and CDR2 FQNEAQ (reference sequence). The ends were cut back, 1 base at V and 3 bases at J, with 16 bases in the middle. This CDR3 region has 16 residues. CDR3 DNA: TGTGCCAGCAGCTTAGGACAGCACGGATCCAACTACGAGCAGTACTTC. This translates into CASSLGQHGSNYEQYF.

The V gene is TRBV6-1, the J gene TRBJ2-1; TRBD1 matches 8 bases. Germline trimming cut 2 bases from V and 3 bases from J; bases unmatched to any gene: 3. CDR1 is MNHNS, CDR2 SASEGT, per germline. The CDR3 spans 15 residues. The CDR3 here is CASSENRGSYNEQFF. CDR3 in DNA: TGTGCCAGCAGTGAAAACAGGGGGAGCTACAATGAGCAGTTCTTC.

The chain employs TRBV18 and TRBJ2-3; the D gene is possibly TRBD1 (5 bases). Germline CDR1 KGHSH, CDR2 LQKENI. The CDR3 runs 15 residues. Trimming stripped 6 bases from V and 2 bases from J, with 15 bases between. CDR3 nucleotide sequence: TGTGCCAGCTCCCGACAGTCTGGAGACACAGATACGCAGTATTTT. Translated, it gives CASSRQSGDTDTQYF.

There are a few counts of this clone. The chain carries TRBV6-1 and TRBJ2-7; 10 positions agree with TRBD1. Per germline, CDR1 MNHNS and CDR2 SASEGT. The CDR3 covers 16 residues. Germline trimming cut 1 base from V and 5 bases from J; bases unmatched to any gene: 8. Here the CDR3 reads CASSEEGQGIWNEQYF. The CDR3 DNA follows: TGTGCCAGCAGTGAAGAGGGACAGGGGATTTGGAACGAGCAGTACTTC.

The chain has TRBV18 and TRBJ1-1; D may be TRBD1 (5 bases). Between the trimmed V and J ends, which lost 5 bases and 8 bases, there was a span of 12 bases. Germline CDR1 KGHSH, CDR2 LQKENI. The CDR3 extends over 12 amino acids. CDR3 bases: TGTGCCAGCTCAGACAAACGGACAGAAGCTTTCTTT. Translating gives CASSDKRTEAFF.

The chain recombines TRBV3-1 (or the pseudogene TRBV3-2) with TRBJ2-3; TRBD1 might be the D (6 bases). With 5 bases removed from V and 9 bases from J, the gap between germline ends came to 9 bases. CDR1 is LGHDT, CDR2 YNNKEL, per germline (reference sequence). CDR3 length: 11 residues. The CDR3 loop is CASSRQATQYF. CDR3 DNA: TGTGCCAGCAGCAGACAGGCAACGCAGTATTTT.

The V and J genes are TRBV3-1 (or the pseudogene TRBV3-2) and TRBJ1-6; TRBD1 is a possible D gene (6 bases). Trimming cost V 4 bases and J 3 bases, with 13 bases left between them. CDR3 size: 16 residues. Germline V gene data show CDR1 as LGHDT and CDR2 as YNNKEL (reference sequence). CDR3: CASSPKRGGYNSPLHF. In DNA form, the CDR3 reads TGTGCCAGCAGCCCAAAGAGGGGGGGCTATAATTCACCCCTCCACTTT.